Following are 15 T cell receptor beta chains from one sample sequenced in a study of blood T cell repertoires in COVID-19. Sequencing was performed with immunoSEQ multiplex PCR; in TCRdb, only in-frame clones are kept and a portion is missing. The sample has tens of thousands of clones, approximately 86% seen once. The sequencing sample was made of peripheral blood. All receptors come from a man between 70 and 80 years old with active COVID-19.

The chain combines TRBV6-5 with TRBJ2-6; 7 bases match TRBD1. The trim removed 4 bases at V and 6 bases at J, leaving 6 bases unmatched. The CDR3 has 15 amino acids. Germline V gene sequence: CDR1 MNHEY, CDR2 SVGAGI. DNA for the CDR3: TGTGCCAGCAGTTCACAGGGGTCGGTGGCCAACGTCCTGACTTTC. This sequence encodes CASSSQGSVANVLTF.

The chain couples TRBV7-9 to TRBJ2-4; 7 bases agree with TRBD1. The trim removed 5 bases at V and 2 bases at J, leaving 9 bases unmatched. CDR3 length equals 16 residues. Germline-derived CDR1 and CDR2 are SEHNR and FQNEAQ (reference sequence). In DNA, the CDR3 is TGTGCCAGCAGCCCCGGACAGGCTTCGTCCAAAAACATTCAGTACTTC. It encodes CASSPGQASSKNIQYF. The full variable domain, in which reference TRBV7-9 and TRBJ2-4 provide the parts outside the CDR3, is DTGVSQNPRHKITKRGQNVTFRCDPISEHNRLYWYRQTLGQGPEFLTYFQNEAQLEKSRLLSDRFSAERPKGSFSTLEIQRTEQGDSAMYLCASSPGQASSKNIQYFGAGTRLSVL.

The chain combines TRBV9 with TRBJ2-2; 10 bases match TRBD2. Unmatched junction bases numbered 4, after V lost 4 bases and J lost 1 base. The germline V gene encodes CDR1 SGDLS and CDR2 YYNGEE. This CDR3 is 16 amino acids long. Written as DNA, the CDR3 is TGTGCCAGCAGCCCCCGGACTAGCGGGAACACCGGGGAGCTGTTTTTT. Residues: CASSPRTSGNTGELFF.

V gene TRBV4-2 combines with J gene TRBJ2-1, with TRBD2 matching 9 bases. The trim removed 3 bases at V and 9 bases at J, leaving 3 bases unmatched. The germline CDR1 and CDR2 sequences are LGHNA and YNFKEQ. The CDR3 totals 13 residues. CDR3 sequence: CASSQRRGGEQFF. The CDR3 nucleotides read TGTGCCAGCAGCCAGCGGCGGGGGGGTGAGCAGTTCTTC.

This rearrangement joins TRBV6-5 to TRBJ2-7; 7 positions agree with TRBD2. This CDR3 is 15 amino acids long. The V and J ends lost 5 bases and 4 bases, in that order; junction bases with no gene match: 11. From germline, CDR1 is MNHEY and CDR2 SVGAGI. CDR3 sequence reads: CASSPPSGARYEQYF. The CDR3 nucleotides are TGTGCCAGCAGTCCACCTAGCGGAGCCCGTTACGAGCAGTACTTC.

This chain links TRBV7-9 with TRBJ1-4; D is ambiguous. The V gene lost 5 bases and the J gene lost 4 bases, with 17 bases spanning the gap. CDR3 size: 16 residues. Germline assignment: CDR1 SEHNR and CDR2 FQNEAQ (reference sequence). The CDR3 coding sequence is TGTGCCAGCAGCAAACACGGGGATCACGTTAATGAAAAACTGTTTTTT. Amino acids: CASSKHGDHVNEKLFF.

For the CDR3, the DNA is TGTGCCAGCAGTGAGGGTAGCGGGAGGGGACGGGAGACCCAGTACTTC. It encodes CASSEGSGRGRETQYF. The gene calls are TRBV25-1 and TRBJ2-5; TRBD2 matches 11 bases. Per the germline V gene, CDR1 is MGHDK and CDR2 is SYGVNS. CDR3 length: 16 amino acids. The ends lost 3 bases at V and 5 bases at J; junction bases unmatched: 8.

This chain connects TRBV5-1 to TRBJ2-7; TRBD2 matches 15 bases. V dropped 4 bases and J dropped 6; count of bases not matched to a gene: 5. The CDR3 covers 15 residues. Germline CDR1 and CDR2: SGHRS and YFSETQ. In nucleotides, the CDR3 is TGCGCCAGCAGCCTCCGGACTAGCGGGAGGGTCGAGCAGTACTTC. It encodes CASSLRTSGRVEQYF.

This chain uses TRBV12-3 or TRBV12-4 with TRBJ1-2; no clear D. The CDR3 length is 13 residues. The V end lost 5 bases, the J end lost 8 bases, and 15 bases lay between the germline ends. CDR3 DNA sequence: TGTGCCAGCAGTACTTTCCCGCCCGTGGGCTACACCTTC. This translates into CASSTFPPVGYTF.

The rearrangement uses TRBV27 and TRBJ2-1; D possibly corresponds to TRBD1 (6 bases). The CDR3 contains 15 residues. CDR1 is MNHEY, CDR2 SMNVEV, per germline (reference sequence). The V gene lost 5 bases and the J gene lost 5 bases, with 16 bases spanning the gap. The CDR3 region has the DNA TGTGCCAGCAGTCCCCGACAGGCTGGGAACAATGAGCAGTTCTTC. Translated, it gives CASSPRQAGNNEQFF.

CDR3 DNA sequence: TGTGCCAGCAGCCAAAGCACAGATACGCAGTATTTT. It encodes CASSQSTDTQYF. The chain combines TRBV7-2 with TRBJ2-3; the D is unclear. The germline CDR1 and CDR2 sequences are SGHTA and FQGNSA. There are 12 residues in the CDR3. The V end was cut by 5 bases, the J end by 0 bases, with 3 bases between.

The chain is built from TRBV7-2 and TRBJ2-1, with 8 bases identical to TRBD1. The V segment lost 5 bases and the J segment 5 bases; nucleotides outside the gene matches: 11. This CDR3 is built from 16 residues. Germline V gene sequence: CDR1 SGHTA, CDR2 FQGNSA. The CDR3 coding sequence is TGTGCCAGCAGCCCCAGAGACAGGGGCCTGGACAATGAGCAGTTCTTC. It yields the protein CASSPRDRGLDNEQFF. The complete variable domain, with remaining parts taken from reference TRBV7-2 and TRBJ2-1, reads GAGVSQSPSNKVTEKGKDVELRCDPISGHTALYWYRQSLGQGLEFLIYFQGNSAPDKSGLPSDRFSAERTGGSVSTLTIQRTQQEDSAVYLCASSPRDRGLDNEQFFGPGTRLTVL.

The count of this clone is one. V is TRBV6-2 or TRBV6-3 and J is TRBJ1-2, with D tentatively TRBD1 (5 bases). Trimming removed 5 bases from V and 8 bases from J, with 12 bases in between. Per germline, CDR1 MNHEY and CDR2 SVGEGT. CDR3 length: 12 residues. CDR3 sequence: CASSKGRGGYTF. The CDR3 DNA is TGTGCCAGCAGTAAGGGGAGGGGCGGCTACACCTTC.

This chain connects TRBV7-2 to TRBJ1-5; maybe TRBD1 (6 bases). The V end lost 0 bases, the J end lost 3 bases, and 12 bases lay between the germline ends. Germline loops: CDR1 SGHTA, CDR2 FQGNSA. There are 16 residues in the CDR3. CDR3 nucleotides: TGTGCCAGCAGCTTAGCTGGACAGCGAACCAATCAGCCCCAGCATTTT. Translating gives CASSLAGQRTNQPQHF.

The chain carries TRBV9 and TRBJ2-1; D is perhaps TRBD2 (7 bases). V was cut by 4 bases and J by 0 bases, with 20 bases left in between. CDR3 size: 18 residues. Germline V gives CDR1 SGDLS, CDR2 YYNGEE. CDR3 loop: CASSPRGGSVSSYNEQFF. DNA of the CDR3: TGTGCCAGCAGCCCGAGGGGGGGCTCGGTGAGCTCCTACAATGAGCAGTTCTTC.